This record covers a single T cell receptor beta chain. Clones were read by immunoSEQ multiplex PCR, and TCRdb kept only the in-frame ones, dropping some. The sample contains a few million clones, approximately 96% of which appear only once. These data belong to a study of shared clonotypes between healthy human individuals. Sequenced sample: naive CD4+ T cells sorted from blood. Subset described: CD45RA+ positively selected. The clonotype comes from a man in his late teens or twenties in good health.

CDR3 amino acids: CASSLAGPSQEQYF. The CDR3 DNA reads as TGTGCCAGCAGCTTAGCCGGACCCAGTCAAGAGCAGTACTTC. V and J are TRBV7-9 and TRBJ2-7; unclear D gene. The V gene's germline CDR1 is SEHNR and CDR2 FQNEAQ (reference sequence). The CDR3 has 14 residues. Trimming took 0 bases from V and 7 from J, leaving 13 bases between them.